The 5 T cell receptor beta chains given below trace back to one sample, sequenced in a study of cytomegalovirus exposure and HLA in healthy donors. Some clones are missing from TCRdb's copy, which holds only in-frame ones; the method was immunoSEQ multiplex PCR. Of approximately 140,000 clones in the sample, 88% were seen once. The specimen sequenced was PBMCs. The source of these receptors is a woman under 30 in good health and CMV-seropositive.

The rearrangement joins TRBV6-5 to TRBJ1-1; maybe TRBD1 (6 bases). Germline V gene data show CDR1 as MNHEY and CDR2 as SVGAGI. V was trimmed by 2 bases and J by 2 bases, leaving 12 bases between them. The length of the CDR3 is 15 residues. As DNA, the CDR3 is TGTGCCAGCAGTTACACAGGGCTCATCAACACTGAAGCTTTCTTT. Amino acids: CASSYTGLINTEAFF.

The CDR3 region is CASSFSQPQHF. The CDR3 bases are TGTGCCAGCAGTTTCTCGCAGCCCCAGCATTTT. V gene TRBV28 combines with J gene TRBJ1-5; D gene ambiguous. The germline CDR1 and CDR2 sequences are MDHEN and SYDVKM. CDR3 length equals 11 residues. The ends were cut back, 3 bases at V and 7 bases at J, with 4 bases in the middle.

The sample holds a few counts of this clone. V gene TRBV19 combines with J gene TRBJ1-2, with 10 nucleotides matching TRBD1. The V gene end was trimmed by 9 bases and the J gene end by 8 bases; junction bases not matched to a gene: 9. Germline V gene lookup returns CDR1 LNHDA and CDR2 SQIVND (reference sequence). This CDR3 spans 13 amino acids. The CDR3 is CASRDRGNQGYTF. The CDR3, as DNA: TGTGCCAGCAGGGACAGGGGAAATCAGGGCTACACCTTC. The complete variable domain, with remaining parts taken from reference TRBV19 and TRBJ1-2, reads DGGITQSPKYLFRKEGQNVTLSCEQNLNHDAMYWYRQDPGQGLRLIYYSQIVNDFQKGDIAEGYSVSREKKESFPLTVTSAQKNPTAFYLCASRDRGNQGYTFGSGTRLTVV.

The gene calls are TRBV19 and TRBJ1-2, with 8 bases matching TRBD1. Germline V gene lookup returns CDR1 LNHDA and CDR2 SQIVND (reference sequence). With V trimmed by 7 bases and J by 6 bases, 10 bases remained unmatched. The CDR3 contains 14 residues. In DNA, the CDR3 is TGTGCCAGTACCCCCGGACAGGGAGGACATGGCTACACCTTC. It encodes CASTPGQGGHGYTF.

The chain joins TRBV18 to TRBJ1-3, with TRBD1 as a possible D gene (5 bases). Trimming pared 3 bases from V and 0 bases from J, leaving 9 bases between. The germline CDR1 and CDR2 sequences are KGHSH and LQKENI. CDR3 length equals 15 residues. The CDR3 nucleotides are TGTGCCAGCTCACCGCAAGGGGTCTCTGGAAACACCATATATTTT. Its translation: CASSPQGVSGNTIYF. The whole variable domain, remainder taken from reference TRBV18 and TRBJ1-3, is NAGVMQNPRHLVRRRGQEARLRCSPMKGHSHVYWYRQLPEEGLKFMVYLQKENIIDESGMPKERFSAEFPKEGPSILRIQQVVRGDSAAYFCASSPQGVSGNTIYFGEGSWLTVV.